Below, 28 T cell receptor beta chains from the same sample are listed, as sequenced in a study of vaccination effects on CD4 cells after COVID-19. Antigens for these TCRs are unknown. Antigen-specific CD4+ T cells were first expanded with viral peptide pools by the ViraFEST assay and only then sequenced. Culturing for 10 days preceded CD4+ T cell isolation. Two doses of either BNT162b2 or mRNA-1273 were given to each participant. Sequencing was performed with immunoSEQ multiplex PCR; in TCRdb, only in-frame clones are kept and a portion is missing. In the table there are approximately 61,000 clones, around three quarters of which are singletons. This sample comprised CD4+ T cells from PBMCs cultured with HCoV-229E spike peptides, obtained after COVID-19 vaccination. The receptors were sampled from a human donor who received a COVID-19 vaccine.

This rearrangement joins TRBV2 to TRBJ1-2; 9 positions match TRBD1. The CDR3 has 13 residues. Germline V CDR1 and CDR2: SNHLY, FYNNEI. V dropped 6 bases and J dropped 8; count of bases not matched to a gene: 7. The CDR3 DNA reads TGTGCCAGCAGAATACAGGGGGCGCAGGGCTACACCTTC. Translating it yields CASRIQGAQGYTF.

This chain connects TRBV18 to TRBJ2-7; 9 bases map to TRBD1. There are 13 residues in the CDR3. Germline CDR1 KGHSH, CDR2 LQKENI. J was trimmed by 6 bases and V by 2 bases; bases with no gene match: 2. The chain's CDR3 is CASSPSTGGEQYV. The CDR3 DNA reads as TGTGCCAGCTCACCATCGACAGGGGGCGAGCAGTACGTC.

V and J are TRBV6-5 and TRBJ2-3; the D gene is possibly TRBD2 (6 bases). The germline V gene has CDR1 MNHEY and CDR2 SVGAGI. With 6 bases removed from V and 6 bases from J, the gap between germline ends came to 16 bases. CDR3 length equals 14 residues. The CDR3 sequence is CASSSGPPGDTQYF. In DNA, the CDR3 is TGTGCCAGCAGCAGCGGGCCGCCTGGGGATACGCAGTATTTT.

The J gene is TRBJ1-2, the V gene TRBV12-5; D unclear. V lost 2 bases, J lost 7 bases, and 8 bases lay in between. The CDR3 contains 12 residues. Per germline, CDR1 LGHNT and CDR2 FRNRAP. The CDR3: CASGLLRIGYTF. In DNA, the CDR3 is TGTGCTAGTGGTTTGTTGAGGATTGGCTACACCTTC.

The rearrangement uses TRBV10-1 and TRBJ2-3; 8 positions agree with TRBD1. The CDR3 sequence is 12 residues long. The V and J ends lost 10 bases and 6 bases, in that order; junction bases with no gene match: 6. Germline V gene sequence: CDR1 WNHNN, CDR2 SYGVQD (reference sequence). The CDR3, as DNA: TGCGCCACCGGGACAGGAGGTGATACGCAGTATTTT. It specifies CATGTGGDTQYF.

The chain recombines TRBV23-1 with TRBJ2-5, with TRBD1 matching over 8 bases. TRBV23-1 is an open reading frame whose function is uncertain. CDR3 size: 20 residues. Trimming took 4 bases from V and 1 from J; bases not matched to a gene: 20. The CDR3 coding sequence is TGCGCCAGCAGTCTAACAAAGGGGGCGACAGGGGCGACTTTCCAAGAGACCCAGTACTTC. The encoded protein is CASSLTKGATGATFQETQYF.

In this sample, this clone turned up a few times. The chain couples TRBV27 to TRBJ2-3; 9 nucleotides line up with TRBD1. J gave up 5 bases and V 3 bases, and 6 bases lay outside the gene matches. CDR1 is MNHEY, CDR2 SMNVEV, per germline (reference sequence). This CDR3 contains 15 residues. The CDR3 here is CASSFLGTGKDTQYF. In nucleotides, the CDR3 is TGTGCCAGCAGTTTCTTAGGGACAGGGAAAGATACGCAGTATTTT.

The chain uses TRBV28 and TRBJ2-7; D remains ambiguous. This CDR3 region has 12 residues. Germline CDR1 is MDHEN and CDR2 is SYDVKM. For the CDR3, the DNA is TGTGCCAGCAGTCTTGGGTCCGGACCCCCAACCGTC. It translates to CASSLGSGPPTV.

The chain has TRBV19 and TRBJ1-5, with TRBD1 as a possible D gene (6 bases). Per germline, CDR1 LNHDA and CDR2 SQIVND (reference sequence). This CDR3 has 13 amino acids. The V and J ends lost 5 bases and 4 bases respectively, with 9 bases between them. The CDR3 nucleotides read TGTGCCAGTAGTCGGACAGTTAATCAGCCCCAGCATTTT. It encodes CASSRTVNQPQHF.

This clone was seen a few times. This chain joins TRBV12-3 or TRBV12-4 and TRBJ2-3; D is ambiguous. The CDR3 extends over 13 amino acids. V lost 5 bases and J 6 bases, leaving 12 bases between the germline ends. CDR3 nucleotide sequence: TGTGCCAGCAGTCGAAATCGATGGGATACGCAGTATTTT. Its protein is CASSRNRWDTQYF.

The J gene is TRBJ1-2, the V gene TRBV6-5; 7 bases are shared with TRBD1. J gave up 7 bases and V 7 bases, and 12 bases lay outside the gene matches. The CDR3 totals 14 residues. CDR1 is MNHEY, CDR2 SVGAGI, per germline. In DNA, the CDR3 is TGTGCCAGCACTGGGGCGACAGGGCTTCTTGGCTACACCTTC. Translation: CASTGATGLLGYTF.

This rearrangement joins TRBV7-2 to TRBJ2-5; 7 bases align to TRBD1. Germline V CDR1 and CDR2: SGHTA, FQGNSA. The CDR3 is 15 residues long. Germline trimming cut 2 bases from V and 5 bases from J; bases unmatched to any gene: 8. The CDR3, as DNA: TGTGCCAGCAGCTTAAGACAGGGTGTTAGCGAGACCCAGTACTTC. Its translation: CASSLRQGVSETQYF. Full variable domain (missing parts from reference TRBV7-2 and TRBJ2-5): GAGVSQSPSNKVTEKGKDVELRCDPISGHTALYWYRQSLGQGLEFLIYFQGNSAPDKSGLPSDRFSAERTGGSVSTLTIQRTQQEDSAVYLCASSLRQGVSETQYFGPGTRLLVL.

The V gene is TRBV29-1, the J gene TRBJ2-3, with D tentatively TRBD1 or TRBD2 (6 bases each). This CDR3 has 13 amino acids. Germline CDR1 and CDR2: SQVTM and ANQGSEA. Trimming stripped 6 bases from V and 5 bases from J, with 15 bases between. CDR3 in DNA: TGCAGCGTGGGGGGCGGCATCCAAGATACGCAGTATTTT. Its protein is CSVGGGIQDTQYF.

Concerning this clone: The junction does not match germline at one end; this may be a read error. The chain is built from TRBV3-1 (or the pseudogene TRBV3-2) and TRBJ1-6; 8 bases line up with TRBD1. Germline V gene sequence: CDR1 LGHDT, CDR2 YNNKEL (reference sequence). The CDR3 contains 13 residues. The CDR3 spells CASSSGQVRRVIF. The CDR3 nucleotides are TGTGCCAGCAGCTCGGGACAGGTCCGGCGGGTGATCTTT.

CDR3 DNA: TGCAGCGTTGAAGGAGGGTGGGACACTTCTGGAAACACCATATATTTT. This gives the protein CSVEGGWDTSGNTIYF. The rearrangement joins TRBV29-1 to TRBJ1-3, with D tentatively TRBD1 (6 bases). The germline CDR1 and CDR2 sequences are SQVTM and ANQGSEA. This CDR3 contains 16 residues. V shed 1 base and J shed 1 base, with 14 bases lying between them.

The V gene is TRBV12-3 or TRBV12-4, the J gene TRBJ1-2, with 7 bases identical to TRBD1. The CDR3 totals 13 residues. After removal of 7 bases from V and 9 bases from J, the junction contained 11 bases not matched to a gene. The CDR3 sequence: CASNIQGMRSYTF. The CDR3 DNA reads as TGTGCCAGCAATATACAGGGGATGAGAAGCTACACCTTC.

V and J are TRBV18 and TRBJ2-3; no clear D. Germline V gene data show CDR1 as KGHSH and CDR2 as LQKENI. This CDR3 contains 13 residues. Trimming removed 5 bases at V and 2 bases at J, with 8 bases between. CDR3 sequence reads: CASSSDLTDTQYF. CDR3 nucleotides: TGTGCCAGCTCATCTGACCTCACAGATACGCAGTATTTT.

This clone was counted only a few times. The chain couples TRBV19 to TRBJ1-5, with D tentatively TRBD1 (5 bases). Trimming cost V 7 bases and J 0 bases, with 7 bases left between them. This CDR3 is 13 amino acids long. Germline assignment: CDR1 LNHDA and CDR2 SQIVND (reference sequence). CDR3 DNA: TGTGCCAGTACGGGGGATAGCAATCAGCCCCAGCATTTT. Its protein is CASTGDSNQPQHF.

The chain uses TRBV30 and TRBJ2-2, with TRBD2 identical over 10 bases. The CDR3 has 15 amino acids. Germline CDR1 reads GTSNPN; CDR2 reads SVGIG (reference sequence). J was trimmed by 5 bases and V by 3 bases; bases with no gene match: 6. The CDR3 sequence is CAWSLAGAGTGELFF. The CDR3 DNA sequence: TGTGCCTGGAGCCTAGCGGGGGCGGGTACCGGGGAGCTGTTTTTT.

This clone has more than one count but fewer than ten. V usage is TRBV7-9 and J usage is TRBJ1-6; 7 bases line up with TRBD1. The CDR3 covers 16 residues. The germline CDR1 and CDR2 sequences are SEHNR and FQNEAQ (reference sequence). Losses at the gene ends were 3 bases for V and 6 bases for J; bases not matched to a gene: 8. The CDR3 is CASSFARGSVNSPLHF. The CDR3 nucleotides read TGTGCCAGCAGCTTTGCCAGGGGGTCTGTTAATTCACCCCTCCACTTT.

The CDR3 DNA reads TGTGCCAGCAGCTATACGGGAAGGGGGGACACTGAAGCTTTCTTT. Translation: CASSYTGRGDTEAFF. J is TRBJ1-1 and V is TRBV7-9; TRBD1 might be the D (6 bases). There are 15 residues in the CDR3. V was pared by 4 bases and J by 3 bases, with 15 bases between. Germline V lookup: CDR1 SEHNR, CDR2 FQNEAQ (reference sequence). Variable domain in full (rest from reference TRBV7-9 and TRBJ1-1): DTGVSQNPRHKITKRGQNVTFRCDPISEHNRLYWYRQTLGQGPEFLTYFQNEAQLEKSRLLSDRFSAERPKGSFSTLEIQRTEQGDSAMYLCASSYTGRGDTEAFFGQGTRLTVV.

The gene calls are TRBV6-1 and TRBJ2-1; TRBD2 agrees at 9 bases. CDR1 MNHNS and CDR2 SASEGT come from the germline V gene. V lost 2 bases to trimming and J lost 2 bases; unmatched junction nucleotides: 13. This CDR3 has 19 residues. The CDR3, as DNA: TGTGCCAGCAGTGAAAGGGGACTAGCCGGATCGTTCACCTACAATGAGCAGTTCTTC. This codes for CASSERGLAGSFTYNEQFF.

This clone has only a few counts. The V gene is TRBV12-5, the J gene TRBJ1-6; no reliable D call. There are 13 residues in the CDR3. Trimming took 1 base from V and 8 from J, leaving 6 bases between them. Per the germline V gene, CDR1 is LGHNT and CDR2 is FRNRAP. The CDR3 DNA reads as TGTGCTAGTGGTTTGGAGGATCATTCACCCCTCCACTTT. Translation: CASGLEDHSPLHF.

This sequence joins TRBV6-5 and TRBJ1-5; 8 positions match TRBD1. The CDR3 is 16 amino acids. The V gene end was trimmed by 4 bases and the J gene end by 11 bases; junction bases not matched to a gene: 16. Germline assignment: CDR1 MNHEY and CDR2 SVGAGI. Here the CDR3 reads CASSSIGQGGFSAQHF. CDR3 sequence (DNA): TGTGCCAGCAGTTCGATCGGACAGGGCGGATTCTCAGCCCAGCATTTT.

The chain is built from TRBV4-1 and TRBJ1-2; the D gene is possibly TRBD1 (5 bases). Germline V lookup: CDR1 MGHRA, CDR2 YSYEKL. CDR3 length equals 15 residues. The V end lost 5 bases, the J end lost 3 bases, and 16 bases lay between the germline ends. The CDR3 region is CASSSPERGHYGYTF. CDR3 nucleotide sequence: TGCGCCAGCAGCTCCCCCGAAAGGGGCCACTATGGCTACACCTTC.

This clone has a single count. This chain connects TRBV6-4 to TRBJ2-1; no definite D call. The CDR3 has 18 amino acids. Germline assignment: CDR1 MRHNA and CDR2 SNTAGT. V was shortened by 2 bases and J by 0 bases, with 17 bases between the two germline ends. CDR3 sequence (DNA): TGTGCCAGCAGTGACAGCAGGATTCCGAGCCGCTCCTACAATGAGCAGTTCTTC. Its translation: CASSDSRIPSRSYNEQFF.

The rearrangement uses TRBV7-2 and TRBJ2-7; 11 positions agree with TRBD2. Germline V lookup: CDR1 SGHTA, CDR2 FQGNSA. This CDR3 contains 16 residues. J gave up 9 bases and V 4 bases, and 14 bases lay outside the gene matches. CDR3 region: CASSSDPSGGILGQYV. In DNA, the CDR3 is TGTGCCAGCAGCTCGGACCCTAGCGGGGGGATTCTAGGGCAGTACGTC.

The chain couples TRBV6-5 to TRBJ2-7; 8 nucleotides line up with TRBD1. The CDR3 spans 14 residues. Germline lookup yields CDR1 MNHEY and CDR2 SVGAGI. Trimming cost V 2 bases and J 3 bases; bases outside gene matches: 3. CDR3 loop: CASSYGQGGYEQYV. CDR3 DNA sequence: TGTGCCAGCAGTTACGGACAGGGAGGCTACGAGCAGTACGTC.